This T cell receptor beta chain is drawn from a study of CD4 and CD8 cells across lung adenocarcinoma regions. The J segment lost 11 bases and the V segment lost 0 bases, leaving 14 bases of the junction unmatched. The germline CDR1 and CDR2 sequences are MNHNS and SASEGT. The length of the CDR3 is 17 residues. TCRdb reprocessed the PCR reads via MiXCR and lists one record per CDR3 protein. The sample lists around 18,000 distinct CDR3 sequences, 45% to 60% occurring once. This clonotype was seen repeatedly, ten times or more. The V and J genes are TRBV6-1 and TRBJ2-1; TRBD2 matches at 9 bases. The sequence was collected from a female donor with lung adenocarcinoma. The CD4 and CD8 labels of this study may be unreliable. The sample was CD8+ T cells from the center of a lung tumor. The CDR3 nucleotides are TGTGCCAGCAGTGAAGCCCACGGGACTAGCTCGCCTACCAAGCAGTTCTTC. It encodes CASSEAHGTSSPTKQFF.